This T cell receptor (beta chain) was sequenced in a study of blood T cell repertoires in COVID-19. Per the original methods: By means of reference gene primer amplification, nucleated cell counts were estimated. This table comes from immunoSEQ multiplex PCR, and its TCRdb copy is limited to in-frame clones, with some not included. For V, J and clone size, that table is used; D and trimming come from the DNA. The repertoire holds a few hundred thousand clones, 75% to 90% seen once, with roughly 4.5% in the top ten. The study drew participants aged about 18 to 95 years from about two dozen US areas. With 9 bases removed from V and 3 bases from J, the gap between germline ends came to 23 bases. Germline V gene sequence: CDR1 LNHDA, CDR2 SQIVND (reference sequence). This CDR3 spans 16 amino acids.

This rearrangement joins TRBV19 to TRBJ1-2; D remains ambiguous. The sequenced sample was PBMCs or T cells enriched from blood (not recorded which). The origin of this receptor is a woman aged 25 to 39 who had been exposed to COVID-19. Here the CDR3 reads CASNGVRHRDDYGYTF. In DNA form, the CDR3 reads TGTGCCAGCAATGGCGTCCGACATCGGGATGACTATGGCTACACCTTC.